The sequence of this TCR beta chain was determined in a study of vaccination and CD4 T cells after COVID-19. Overall study: Each post-COVID sample was drawn after diagnosis, and the median interval was roughly 100 days (range 35 to 161). Broader study findings: The rise in median SARS-CoV-2-reactive clonotypes, from about 20 to 38, was not significant.

Treatment of the sample: roughly 10-day PBMC culture with coronavirus spike peptide pools or control peptides (ViraFEST assay). Gathering of the CD4+ T cells, from the unexposed donor, took place before the COVID-19 pandemic (2011-2018). TCRs were sequenced by ViraFEST after antigen-specific T cells had been expanded with peptide pools. A few counts support this clonotype. The antigen is not known. The Oncomine TCR Beta short-read assay generated sequence data from the DNA of cultured CD4+ T cells. Scientists extracted genomic DNA from CD4+ T cells grown in culture. TCRdb fed the PCR reads into MiXCR, producing one record per CDR3 protein. The sample includes 6,500 to 7,500 distinct CDR3 sequences, around half of them seen just once. After removal of 8 bases from V and 5 bases from J, the junction contained 16 bases not matched to a gene. The length of the CDR3 is 16 residues. Germline values: CDR1 MNHNS, CDR2 SASEGT.

The clonotype was recovered from a human donor in good health. The chain joins TRBV6-1 to TRBJ2-5; the match to TRBD2 covers 8 bases. Sequencing was performed on CD4+ T cells from blood, cultured in vitro. The CDR3 DNA reads TGTGCCAGCTCAAAGGGGAGCGGGGGTTCGTGGGAGACCCAGTACTTC. Amino acids: CASSKGSGGSWETQYF.